The 13 T cell receptor beta chains in this list originate from one sample, sequenced in a study of shared clonotypes between healthy human individuals. Libraries were prepared by immunoSEQ multiplex PCR; TCRdb keeps only in-frame clonotypes and omits some of them. The table shows fewer than 350,000 clones, with 80% to 90% occurring only once. The sample was memory CD8+ T cells sorted from blood. Noted subset: CD45RO+ cells pooled with CCR7-negative TemRA cells. Every receptor here comes from a man aged 18-30 years in good health.

This chain joins TRBV7-9 and TRBJ2-7; D possibly corresponds to TRBD1 (6 bases). The CDR3 contains 16 residues. The ends were cut back, 4 bases at V and 0 bases at J, with 16 bases in the middle. CDR1 and CDR2 (germline): SEHNR, FQNEAQ (reference sequence). CDR3: CASSSTNRDTSYEQYF. CDR3 DNA: TGTGCCAGCAGCTCAACGAACCGGGACACCTCCTACGAGCAGTACTTC.

This chain connects TRBV27 to TRBJ2-7, with D perhaps TRBD1 (6 bases). V gave up 5 bases and J gave up 2 bases, with 16 bases separating them. This CDR3 region has 15 residues. The germline V gene has CDR1 MNHEY and CDR2 SMNVEV (reference sequence). The CDR3 sequence: CASSPGQRATYEQYF. The CDR3 DNA follows: TGTGCCAGCAGTCCCGGACAGAGGGCCACCTACGAGCAGTACTTC.

This clone was detected a few times. V and J are TRBV6-1 and TRBJ2-4; no reliable D call. The CDR3 covers 11 residues. V gave up 9 bases and J gave up 7 bases, with 10 bases separating them. From germline, CDR1 is MNHNS and CDR2 SASEGT. CDR3 DNA: TGTGCCAGGCCTGAAGGGAACATTCAGTACTTC. This gives the protein CARPEGNIQYF.

This clone was counted only a few times. Other DNA sequences in the sample encode the same CDR3. This chain joins TRBV6-1 and TRBJ2-7; D tentatively reads TRBD1 or TRBD2 (5 bases each). The CDR3 length is 14 residues. Between the trimmed V and J ends, which lost 3 bases and 0 bases, there was a span of 9 bases. Germline V CDR1 and CDR2: MNHNS, SASEGT. The CDR3 DNA sequence: TGTGCCAGCAGTGATCTTGGGGGCTCCTACGAGCAGTACTTC. It encodes CASSDLGGSYEQYF.

The chain links TRBV11-2 to TRBJ2-7; 10 bases fit TRBD2. The ends lost 3 bases at V and 3 bases at J; junction bases unmatched: 5. The CDR3 contains 15 residues. Germline V lookup: CDR1 SGHAT, CDR2 FQNNGV. The CDR3 sequence: CASSFSGGQNYEQYF. In nucleotides, the CDR3 is TGTGCCAGCAGCTTTAGCGGGGGGCAGAACTACGAGCAGTACTTC.

This chain joins TRBV16 and TRBJ2-1; maybe TRBD2 (6 bases). The CDR3 contains 14 residues. From germline, CDR1 is KGHSY and CDR2 FQNENV. V dropped 4 bases and J dropped 13 bases, with 20 bases sitting between them. CDR3 region: CASSRIREAGDQFF. The DNA for the CDR3 is TGTGCCAGCAGCCGAATCAGGGAAGCGGGCGATCAGTTCTTC.

This chain links TRBV9 with TRBJ2-5; 7 nucleotides agree with TRBD1. V was pared by 0 bases and J by 4 bases, with 0 bases of the junction left unmatched. The CDR3 contains 13 residues. Germline CDR1 SGDLS, CDR2 YYNGEE. CDR3 sequence (DNA): TGTGCCAGCAGCGTAGGGGACAGAGAGACCCAGTACTTC. It specifies CASSVGDRETQYF.

This clone was seen only a few times. The chain links TRBV4-1 to TRBJ1-6; tentatively, D is TRBD1 (5 bases). The V end was cut by 2 bases, the J end by 7 bases, with 12 bases between. Germline CDR1 is MGHRA and CDR2 is YSYEKL. The CDR3 consists of 15 residues. The CDR3 DNA is TGCGCCAGCAGCCAACCCGAGGGGCAGAATTCACCCCTCCACTTT. Translated: CASSQPEGQNSPLHF.

The gene calls are TRBV5-1 and TRBJ2-7; tentative D call: TRBD1 (6 bases). Germline lookup yields CDR1 SGHRS and CDR2 YFSETQ. CDR3 length equals 16 residues. Trimming removed 3 bases from V and 2 bases from J, with 18 bases in between. In DNA, the CDR3 is TGCGCCAGCAGCTGGGTGAACACTGGACAGCCCTACGAGCAGTACTTC. Its translation: CASSWVNTGQPYEQYF.

The rearrangement links TRBV13 to TRBJ2-7; TRBD2 is a possible D gene (5 bases). This CDR3 has 15 residues. CDR1 and CDR2 from the germline V gene are PRHDT and FYEKMQ (reference sequence). Trimming cost V 0 bases and J 6 bases, with 15 bases left between them. The CDR3 spells CASSLGWSGASEQYF. DNA of the CDR3: TGTGCCAGCAGCTTAGGATGGAGCGGTGCCTCCGAGCAGTACTTC.

This sequence joins TRBV19 and TRBJ2-7; 7 bases match TRBD2. Germline lookup yields CDR1 LNHDA and CDR2 SQIVND (reference sequence). The CDR3 consists of 14 residues. V was pared by 1 base and J by 0 bases, with 0 bases of the junction left unmatched. The CDR3 coding sequence is TGTGCCAGTAGTATAGGGGACTACTCCTACGAGCAGTACTTC. Amino acids: CASSIGDYSYEQYF.

This clone was seen a single time. The chain uses TRBV29-1 and TRBJ2-2, with 10 bases identical to TRBD1. The germline CDR1 and CDR2 sequences are SQVTM and ANQGSEA. V shed 7 bases and J 8 bases; nucleotides not matched to a gene: 13. This CDR3 spans 15 amino acids. CDR3 sequence (DNA): TGCAGCGCGGGGACAGGGGAAGCGGTAGGAGGGGAGCTGTTTTTT. It encodes CSAGTGEAVGGELFF.

This clone was seen just once. The gene calls are TRBV7-4 and TRBJ1-5; TRBD1 agrees at 8 bases. The V and J ends lost 7 bases and 4 bases, in that order; junction bases with no gene match: 12. CDR3 size: 16 residues. Germline V gene sequence: CDR1 SGHVT, CDR2 SQSDAQ. The CDR3 sequence: CASNKGTGISNQPQHF. The CDR3 nucleotides are TGTGCCAGCAATAAGGGGACAGGTATTTCGAATCAGCCCCAGCATTTT.